The clone carrying this TCR beta chain was detected many times. Its antigen is still unknown. The data originate from a study of regulatory T cells in long-lasting Graves disease. Notes on the study in general: Clonotypes that were public and shared totalled 2,500 to 3,500 in persistent patients versus about a thousand in new patients. With persistent disease, TRBV28, TRBJ1-2 and TRBJ2-5 were the favored segments.

Documented time point: newly diagnosed GD, antithyroid drugs for less than 3 months. Generation of the TCR library employed RNA extracted from PBMCs. Patient provenance is recorded as an endocrinology department in Xi'an, China. For TCR beta, libraries came from iRepertoire HTBI primers and Arm-PCR of CDR3 regions. Each CDR3 protein is one row after TCRdb ran MiXCR on the multiplex PCR reads. The data hold more than 300,000 distinct CDR3 sequences, with 10% to 15% observed a single time. CDR1 and CDR2 (germline): MNHEY, SVGAGI. Trimming cost V 1 base and J 8 bases; bases outside gene matches: 2. The CDR3 sequence is 13 residues long. The same sample was also used in a study of T cells in Graves' hyperthyroidism and ophthalmopathy. In that study: TCR CDR3 underwent first-round RT-PCR with the HTBI primer set.

The TCR sequence derives from a woman between 18 and 29 years old with Graves disease. The J gene is TRBJ2-1, the V gene TRBV6-5; 7 bases line up with TRBD1. Sequencing used peripheral blood mononuclear cells (PBMCs), obtained at new diagnosis, from a patient treated with antithyroid drugs. CDR3 sequence: CASSYFQGDEQFF. In nucleotides, the CDR3 is TGTGCCAGCAGTTACTTTCAGGGGGATGAGCAGTTCTTC.